These 21 T cell receptor beta chains were all obtained from the same sample, sequenced in a study of CD8 T cells in Susac syndrome. Random hexamers served to reverse transcribe roughly 0.5 to 1 ug RNA. One entry per CDR3 protein results from TCRdb running MiXCR on the immunoSEQ multiplex PCR reads. Of some 300,000 distinct CDR3 sequences listed, approximately 85% were seen once; the top ten hold 0.21%. Sequenced sample: CD8+ T cells from PBMCs. Receptors were obtained from a human donor with multiple sclerosis.

The V and J genes are TRBV7-2 and TRBJ1-2, with a tentative D call TRBD1 (5 bases). The CDR3 spans 14 residues. Germline values: CDR1 SGHTA, CDR2 FQGNSA. V lost 2 bases and J 6 bases, leaving 13 bases between the germline ends. The CDR3 region is CASSLLASGDGYTF. The CDR3 DNA follows: TGTGCCAGCAGCTTATTAGCCTCGGGGGATGGCTACACCTTC.

The chain employs TRBV28 and TRBJ2-3; 13 bases are a match to TRBD2. In germline, CDR1 is MDHEN, CDR2 SYDVKM. CDR3 length: 17 amino acids. Trimming took 5 bases from V and 4 from J; bases not matched to a gene: 9. CDR3 sequence reads: CASSLGLAGEKADTQYF. The CDR3 nucleotides are TGTGCCAGCAGTCTAGGACTAGCGGGAGAAAAGGCAGATACGCAGTATTTT.

The V gene is TRBV7-9, the J gene TRBJ1-4; possibly TRBD1 for D (6 bases). The CDR3 extends over 16 amino acids. The V gene lost 4 bases and the J gene lost 0 bases, with 12 bases spanning the gap. Germline lookup yields CDR1 SEHNR and CDR2 FQNEAQ (reference sequence). This chain's CDR3 is CASSSEGGPTNEKLFF. Written as DNA, the CDR3 is TGTGCCAGCAGCTCCGAAGGGGGTCCAACTAATGAAAAACTGTTTTTT.

The chain carries TRBV7-9 and TRBJ1-2; a weak D match, TRBD1 (5 bases). CDR3 length: 13 amino acids. Trimming pared 3 bases from V and 4 bases from J, leaving 9 bases between. Germline loops: CDR1 SEHNR, CDR2 FQNEAQ (reference sequence). CDR3 coding DNA: TGTGCCAGCAGCTTCCGGGACTTCTATGGCTACACCTTC. Translated, it gives CASSFRDFYGYTF. Full variable domain (remainder filled in from reference TRBV7-9 and TRBJ1-2): DTGVSQNPRHKITKRGQNVTFRCDPISEHNRLYWYRQTLGQGPEFLTYFQNEAQLEKSRLLSDRFSAERPKGSFSTLEIQRTEQGDSAMYLCASSFRDFYGYTFGSGTRLTVV.

The chain uses TRBV11-3 and TRBJ2-1, with D perhaps matching TRBD2 (5 bases). Deletions cut 4 bases from V and 0 bases from J, with 16 bases between. The V gene's germline CDR1 is SGHNT and CDR2 YENEEA. The length of the CDR3 is 17 residues. CDR3 residues: CASSSSSGPSSYNEQFF. The CDR3 DNA follows: TGTGCCAGCAGCTCCTCCAGCGGACCAAGCTCCTACAATGAGCAGTTCTTC.

The V gene is TRBV29-1, the J gene TRBJ1-1, with D possibly being TRBD1 (5 bases). The germline V and J ends were trimmed by 4 bases and 3 bases, with 15 bases remaining between them. Looked up from germline, CDR1 is SQVTM and CDR2 is ANQGSEA. CDR3 length: 14 residues. The CDR3 loop is CSVGLGLGDTEAFF. The CDR3 DNA reads as TGCAGCGTTGGATTGGGGCTAGGGGACACTGAAGCTTTCTTT.

V is TRBV5-4 and J is TRBJ2-5; maybe TRBD1 (5 bases). Germline lookup yields CDR1 SGHNT and CDR2 YYREEE (reference sequence). The CDR3 runs to 14 residues. V lost 1 base and J 2 bases, leaving 9 bases between the germline ends. CDR3 in amino acids: CASSLMQGQETQYF. In nucleotides, the CDR3 is TGTGCCAGCAGCTTGATGCAGGGTCAAGAGACCCAGTACTTC.

The V call is TRBV20-1, the J call TRBJ2-1, with a weak D call TRBD2 (5 bases). Trimming left V 0 bases short and J 8 bases short, with 17 bases between. Germline V gives CDR1 DFQATT, CDR2 SNEGSKA (reference sequence). The CDR3 length is 15 residues. The CDR3 nucleotides read TGCAGTGCTAGAGATTGGGAGTCGGCCCGGGATGAGCAGTTCTTC. Its translation: CSARDWESARDEQFF.

This chain connects TRBV11-2 to TRBJ2-5; D is uncertain. This CDR3 contains 15 residues. Germline-derived CDR1 and CDR2 are SGHAT and FQNNGV. The V gene lost 0 bases and the J gene lost 5 bases, with 13 bases spanning the gap. CDR3 nucleotides: TGTGCCAGCAGCTTAGAAGATCAGATGAAGGAGACCCAGTACTTC. Encoded protein: CASSLEDQMKETQYF.

This clonotype was detected only once. The chain carries TRBV19 and TRBJ2-7; 12 positions agree with TRBD2. The J segment lost 5 bases and the V segment lost 5 bases, leaving 7 bases of the junction unmatched. The germline CDR1 and CDR2 sequences are LNHDA and SQIVND (reference sequence). This CDR3 contains 15 residues. Here the CDR3 DNA reads TGTGCCAGTAGTGATTGGACTAGCGGGACGGACGAGCAGTACTTC. Translation gives CASSDWTSGTDEQYF.

The chain employs TRBV18 and TRBJ2-5; possibly TRBD1 for D (6 bases). The CDR3 spans 17 residues. Germline V gives CDR1 KGHSH, CDR2 LQKENI. The V and J ends lost 3 bases and 4 bases respectively, with 21 bases between them. The CDR3 bases are TGTGCCAGCTCACCCGAGGACAGAAACCTCCGCGGAGAGACCCAGTACTTC. Encoded protein: CASSPEDRNLRGETQYF.

This sequence joins TRBV2 and TRBJ2-7; D gene ambiguous. Per germline, CDR1 SNHLY and CDR2 FYNNEI. V lost 8 bases to trimming and J lost 3 bases, with 11 bases between them. The CDR3 loop spans 12 amino acids. Here the CDR3 reads CASVPLDYEQYF. Here the CDR3 DNA reads TGTGCCAGCGTTCCCCTTGACTACGAGCAGTACTTC.

CDR3 residues: CASSQGLAGAQQYF. DNA of the CDR3: TGTGCCAGCTCCCAGGGGCTAGCGGGAGCCCAGCAGTACTTC. V gene TRBV28 combines with J gene TRBJ2-7; TRBD2 matches 10 bases. The CDR3 extends over 14 amino acids. Germline lookup yields CDR1 MDHEN and CDR2 SYDVKM. J was trimmed by 8 bases and V by 8 bases; bases with no gene match: 12.

This clonotype was seen only once. The J gene is TRBJ1-1, the V gene TRBV27, with D hard to call. The CDR3 is 11 residues long. CDR1 and CDR2 from the germline V gene are MNHEY and SMNVEV (reference sequence). Trimming took 7 bases from V and 4 from J, leaving 7 bases between them. The DNA for the CDR3 is TGTGCCAGCATGCTAAGCACTGAAGCTTTCTTT. This gives the protein CASMLSTEAFF.

The chain uses TRBV12-3 or TRBV12-4 and TRBJ2-1; 8 bases align to TRBD1. Trimming took 5 bases from V and 8 from J; bases not matched to a gene: 8. This CDR3 is 14 amino acids long. This chain's CDR3 is CASSRQGSGDEQFF. CDR3 DNA: TGTGCCAGCAGTCGACAGGGGAGTGGGGATGAGCAGTTCTTC.

The CDR3 region is CASSLQRSYEQYF. In nucleotides, the CDR3 is TGTGCCAGCAGCTTACAGCGGTCCTACGAGCAGTACTTC. The chain recombines TRBV13 with TRBJ2-7; D might be TRBD2 (5 bases). The CDR3 covers 13 residues. Looked up from germline, CDR1 is PRHDT and CDR2 is FYEKMQ (reference sequence). Trimming shortened V by 2 bases and J by 1 base, and 6 bases separated the two germline ends.

The chain carries TRBV9 and TRBJ2-7; D call uncertain. This CDR3 spans 14 amino acids. The ends were cut back, 3 bases at V and 0 bases at J, with 10 bases in the middle. Germline-derived CDR1 and CDR2 are SGDLS and YYNGEE. The CDR3 here is CASSAGPSSYEQYF. The CDR3 DNA reads TGTGCCAGCAGCGCGGGCCCTAGCTCCTACGAGCAGTACTTC.

J is TRBJ2-3 and V is TRBV28; the match to TRBD2 covers 8 bases. The CDR3 is 18 residues long. From germline, CDR1 is MDHEN and CDR2 SYDVKM. J was trimmed by 0 bases and V by 3 bases; bases with no gene match: 11. CDR3 region: CASSFSPSGGLSTDTQYF. The DNA for the CDR3 is TGTGCCAGCAGTTTCTCACCCAGCGGGGGTTTGAGCACAGATACGCAGTATTTT.

This clonotype was found a few times. This chain connects TRBV4-1 to TRBJ2-7; no clear D gene. CDR1 is MGHRA and CDR2 is YSYEKL in the germline V gene. Trimming took 0 bases from V and 0 from J, leaving 6 bases between them. This CDR3 is 14 amino acids long. The CDR3 nucleotides read TGCGCCAGCAGCCAAGACTCTCGCTCCTACGAGCAGTACTTC. Its protein is CASSQDSRSYEQYF.

Note on this clonotype: A read error is likely, as this CDR3 ends without the conserved phenylalanine or tryptophan. The chain has TRBV7-2 and TRBJ2-1; D may correspond to TRBD1 or TRBD2 (5 bases each). The CDR3 totals 15 residues. V lost 5 bases, J lost 6 bases, and 17 bases lay in between. Per germline, CDR1 SGHTA and CDR2 FQGNSA. The DNA of the CDR3 is TGTGCCAGCAGCCTGGGAGTTCTAAGGGGCAATGAGCAGTTCCTC. It encodes CASSLGVLRGNEQFL.

Here the CDR3 DNA reads TGTGCCACCAGCACGTCTCCGGGACTCAGTCTCAATGAGCAGTTCTTC. It translates to CATSTSPGLSLNEQFF. The chain is built from TRBV15 and TRBJ2-1, with D perhaps matching TRBD2 (6 bases). CDR3 length: 16 residues. Trimming left V 4 bases short and J 6 bases short, with 19 bases between. Germline CDR1 LNHNV, CDR2 YYDKDF (reference sequence).